This T cell receptor beta chain was retrieved from a study of T cell repertoires in cytomegalovirus infection. Study-wide findings and caveats: Carriage of CMV together with the relevant HLA was identifiable through cumulative public TCR beta family frequency.

One entry per CDR3 protein, called by TCRdb with MiXCR from the reads. The data show approximately 990,000 distinct CDR3 sequences, roughly 31% seen once. The CDR3 consists of 13 residues. Germline lookup yields CDR1 SGHRS and CDR2 YFSETQ. The ends were cut back, 0 bases at V and 8 bases at J, with 11 bases in the middle. Remarks on this clonotype: No antigen is known for it.

The V call is TRBV5-1, the J call TRBJ1-2; D gene unclear. The clonotype originates from a human donor in good health (CMV status not recorded). Some clones in this sample may be carry-over from other donors' samples. The input for sequencing was cultured CD8+ T cells from PBMCs, taken from culture after CMV antigen stimulation. CDR3 DNA: TGCGCCAGCAGCTTGGGGGAGCCTCAGGGCTACACCTTC. Translated: CASSLGEPQGYTF.